The next 22 T cell receptor beta chains were all read from a single sample in a study of CD8+CD57+ T cells in acquired aplastic anemia. Whoever was chosen for sequencing had shown CD8+CD57+ cell expansion by flow cytometry. Genomic DNA, the template, was used for profiling of the TCR beta VDJ and CDR3. In TCRdb, the reads were re-called with MiXCR into one record per CDR3 protein. The data contain fewer than 85,000 distinct CDR3 sequences, about three quarters of them seen just once; the ten biggest clones take up about 82%. Sequenced: sorted CD4+, CD8+, or CD8+CD57+ T cells (not recorded which) from PBMCs. Receptors originate from a human donor with aplastic anemia.

V usage is TRBV10-3 and J usage is TRBJ1-6; TRBD1 matches at 7 bases. Germline V gene lookup returns CDR1 ENHRY and CDR2 SYGVKD. V lost 2 bases, J lost 7 bases, and 8 bases stayed unmatched. The CDR3 runs 16 residues. CDR3 in DNA: TGTGCCATCAGTGAGGCGAAGACAGGGAACAATTCACCCCTCCACTTT. Protein: CAISEAKTGNNSPLHF.

This clonotype was found once. J is TRBJ1-5 and V is TRBV2; 7 bases agree with TRBD1. There are 14 residues in the CDR3. Germline V lookup: CDR1 SNHLY, CDR2 FYNNEI. V trimming: 7 bases; J trimming: 6 bases; junction bases outside the gene matches: 9. This CDR3 is CASNPGTEGQPQHF. Here the CDR3 DNA reads TGTGCCAGCAACCCCGGGACAGAAGGTCAGCCCCAGCATTTT.

This clonotype was seen only once. The chain carries TRBV20-1 and TRBJ1-2; D not resolved. The CDR3 sequence is 13 residues long. Germline CDR1 is DFQATT and CDR2 is SNEGSKA (reference sequence). V lost 2 bases and J lost 2, with 9 bases in between. The CDR3 protein is CSARLPANYGYTF. The CDR3 DNA sequence: TGCAGTGCTAGATTACCAGCAAACTATGGCTACACCTTC.

V gene TRBV5-1 combines with J gene TRBJ2-3, with TRBD1 as a possible D gene (8 bases). The CDR3 totals 13 residues. The V and J ends lost 3 bases and 15 bases respectively, with 20 bases between them. CDR1 is SGHRS, CDR2 YFSETQ, per germline. In nucleotides, the CDR3 is TGCGCCAGCAGCTGGACTAGGGACAGGAGTAATTATTTT. Translated: CASSWTRDRSNYF.

This clonotype was recorded a few times. The chain combines TRBV15 with TRBJ2-7; D remains unclear. The V and J ends lost 2 bases and 0 bases respectively, with 8 bases between them. The germline V gene encodes CDR1 LNHNV and CDR2 YYDKDF (reference sequence). The CDR3 runs 14 residues. The CDR3 sequence is CATSRPAVSYEQYF. The CDR3 DNA sequence: TGTGCCACCAGCAGACCCGCGGTCTCCTACGAGCAGTACTTC.

The V and J genes are TRBV27 and TRBJ2-7, with D hard to call. Germline V lookup: CDR1 MNHEY, CDR2 SMNVEV (reference sequence). The V end was cut by 6 bases, the J end by 5 bases, with 29 bases between. The CDR3 loop spans 18 amino acids. Here the CDR3 DNA reads TGTGCCAGCAGACTTAATTTCCTCCCGGCGTCCGCTGACAACGAGCAGTACTTC. It translates to CASRLNFLPASADNEQYF.

The rearrangement uses TRBV15 and TRBJ2-2, with D possibly TRBD1 on 6 matching bases. Per the germline V gene, CDR1 is LNHNV and CDR2 is YYDKDF (reference sequence). This CDR3 has 14 amino acids. Between the trimmed V and J ends, which lost 5 bases and 9 bases, there was a span of 16 bases. This chain's CDR3 is CATSDRTAQRELFF. For the CDR3, the DNA is TGTGCCACCAGCGATAGGACAGCCCAAAGGGAGCTGTTTTTT.

This clonotype occurred a few times. The chain uses TRBV25-1 and TRBJ2-7; D is possibly TRBD1 (6 bases). Trimming stripped 6 bases from V and 3 bases from J, with 12 bases between. CDR1 is MGHDK, CDR2 SYGVNS, per germline. The CDR3 consists of 13 residues. The CDR3 bases are TGTGCCAGCAGCCTACAGGGTAACTACGAGCAGTACTTC. This gives the protein CASSLQGNYEQYF.

The chain recombines TRBV24-1 with TRBJ2-1; 9 bases are a match to TRBD1. Trimming cost V 3 bases and J 4 bases; bases outside gene matches: 6. This CDR3 region has 16 residues. Looked up from germline, CDR1 is KGHDR and CDR2 is SFDVKD. CDR3 coding DNA: TGTGCCACCAGTGATCCTGGGACAGGGAGTTACAATGAGCAGTTCTTC. This translates into CATSDPGTGSYNEQFF.

This clonotype was seen a single time. The chain joins TRBV20-1 to TRBJ2-2; 11 bases map to TRBD1. The CDR3 runs to 15 residues. Unmatched junction bases numbered 10, after V lost 6 bases and J lost 7 bases. Germline loops: CDR1 DFQATT, CDR2 SNEGSKA (reference sequence). DNA of the CDR3: TGCAGTGCCACCCGGGGACAGGGGGTCGGCGGGGAGCTGTTTTTT. Its translation is CSATRGQGVGGELFF.

The chain carries TRBV2 and TRBJ2-7; no clear D gene. CDR1 is SNHLY, CDR2 FYNNEI, per germline. CDR3 length equals 14 residues. Trimming removed 8 bases at V and 0 bases at J, with 14 bases between. For the CDR3, the DNA is TGTGCCAGCGACCCCGGTGAGATCTCCTACGAGCAGTACTTC. Translation gives CASDPGEISYEQYF.

V gene TRBV6-2 or TRBV6-3 combines with J gene TRBJ2-7; D could derive from TRBD1 or TRBD2 (5 bases each). The CDR3 has 16 residues. V was shortened by 0 bases and J by 6 bases, with 18 bases between the two germline ends. Germline V gene sequence: CDR1 MNHEY, CDR2 SVGEGT. The CDR3 spells CASSYSGERDEGEQYF. CDR3 DNA sequence: TGTGCCAGCAGTTACTCGGGGGAACGGGATGAGGGCGAGCAGTACTTC.

The rearrangement joins TRBV20-1 to TRBJ1-6, with 8 bases identical to TRBD1. After removal of 2 bases from V and 9 bases from J, the junction contained 3 bases not matched to a gene. The CDR3 spans 13 residues. Germline-derived CDR1 and CDR2 are DFQATT and SNEGSKA (reference sequence). The CDR3 region is CSARTTGGSPLHF. CDR3 nucleotide sequence: TGCAGTGCTAGAACTACAGGGGGTTCACCCCTCCACTTT.

This clonotype was seen only a few times. J is TRBJ1-2 and V is TRBV14; 9 nucleotides align to TRBD1. The CDR3 is made up of 16 amino acids. V shed 4 bases and J 5 bases; nucleotides not matched to a gene: 11. CDR1 and CDR2 (germline): SGHDN, FVKESK. This CDR3 is CASSLKPTGGDYGYTF. CDR3 sequence (DNA): TGTGCCAGCAGCCTCAAACCTACAGGGGGCGATTATGGCTACACCTTC. The variable domain in full, with the rest retrieved from reference TRBV14 and TRBJ1-2, is EAGVTQFPSHSVIEKGQTVTLRCDPISGHDNLYWYRRVMGKEIKFLLHFVKESKQDESGMPNNRFLAERTGGTYSTLKVQPAELEDSGVYFCASSLKPTGGDYGYTFGSGTRLTVV.

The rearrangement joins TRBV24-1 to TRBJ2-7; 8 bases are shared with TRBD1. After removal of 4 bases from V and 6 bases from J, the junction contained 4 bases not matched to a gene. There are 13 residues in the CDR3. Germline values: CDR1 KGHDR, CDR2 SFDVKD. The CDR3 coding sequence is TGTGCCACCAGTGAGTTTGACAGGGGCGAGCAGTACTTC. Translating gives CATSEFDRGEQYF.

The rearrangement joins TRBV10-3 to TRBJ2-7, with D unresolved. Between the trimmed V and J ends, which lost 4 bases and 7 bases, there was a span of 17 bases. The CDR3 totals 14 residues. CDR1 and CDR2 (germline): ENHRY, SYGVKD. CDR3 in amino acids: CAISARDLAEEQYF. The CDR3 nucleotides are TGTGCCATCAGTGCTAGAGATCTTGCGGAAGAGCAGTACTTC.

J is TRBJ2-7 and V is TRBV4-2; D remains unclear. Per germline, CDR1 LGHNA and CDR2 YNFKEQ. Trimming shortened V by 0 bases and J by 1 base, and 7 bases separated the two germline ends. This CDR3 is 14 amino acids long. The CDR3 loop is CASSQEKNSYEQYF. The CDR3 DNA reads as TGTGCCAGCAGCCAAGAGAAGAATTCCTACGAGCAGTACTTC.

The J gene is TRBJ2-3, the V gene TRBV7-9; D unclear. CDR1 SEHNR and CDR2 FQNEAQ come from the germline V gene (reference sequence). The germline V and J ends were trimmed by 1 base and 8 bases, with 7 bases remaining between them. CDR3 length: 12 amino acids. The CDR3 spells CASSLVVVTQYF. CDR3 in DNA: TGTGCCAGCAGCTTAGTAGTAGTTACGCAGTATTTT. The full variable domain, with the rest looked up from reference TRBV7-9 and TRBJ2-3, is DTGVSQNPRHKITKRGQNVTFRCDPISEHNRLYWYRQTLGQGPEFLTYFQNEAQLEKSRLLSDRFSAERPKGSFSTLEIQRTEQGDSAMYLCASSLVVVTQYFGPGTRLTVL.

The chain combines TRBV10-3 with TRBJ1-6, with 8 bases aligning to TRBD1. V dropped 10 bases and J dropped 7; count of bases not matched to a gene: 9. This CDR3 is 14 amino acids long. The germline V gene encodes CDR1 ENHRY and CDR2 SYGVKD. CDR3 in DNA: TGTGCCACGGGATTGGACAGGGCCAATTCACCCCTCCACTTT. Protein product: CATGLDRANSPLHF.

The chain recombines TRBV24-1 with TRBJ1-1, with a possible D match to TRBD1 (6 bases). Germline V gene lookup returns CDR1 KGHDR and CDR2 SFDVKD. The CDR3 runs to 13 residues. V was shortened by 6 bases and J by 1 base, with 8 bases between the two germline ends. The CDR3 region has the DNA TGTGCCACCAGTTCAGGGGAGAACACTGAAGCTTTCTTT. Translation gives CATSSGENTEAFF.

Ten or more counts support this clonotype. The rearrangement uses TRBV27 and TRBJ2-7, with D possibly TRBD2 on 6 matching bases. V lost 0 bases and J lost 3, with 6 bases in between. Germline lookup yields CDR1 MNHEY and CDR2 SMNVEV (reference sequence). This CDR3 contains 13 residues. The CDR3 region is CASSLSAGYEQYF. The CDR3 nucleotides read TGTGCCAGCAGTTTATCAGCGGGCTACGAGCAGTACTTC.

The genes are TRBV11-1 and TRBJ1-2, with D unclear. Germline-derived CDR1 and CDR2 are SGHAT and FQDESV (reference sequence). The CDR3 runs to 15 residues. The ends were cut back, 0 bases at V and 4 bases at J, with 12 bases in the middle. The CDR3 loop is CASSLAGGEGYGYTF. As DNA, the CDR3 is TGTGCCAGCAGCTTAGCCGGCGGGGAGGGCTATGGCTACACCTTC. The complete variable domain, with remaining parts taken from reference TRBV11-1 and TRBJ1-2, reads EAEVAQSPRYKITEKSQAVAFWCDPISGHATLYWYRQILGQGPELLVQFQDESVVDDSQLPKDRFSAERLKGVDSTLKIQPAELGDSAMYLCASSLAGGEGYGYTFGSGTRLTVV.